The rows below give T cell receptor beta chains drawn from one sample of a study of blood T cells in healthy people across ages. TCRdb reprocessed the 5' RACE reads via MiXCR and lists one record per CDR3 protein. The table lists almost 550,000 distinct CDR3 sequences, under 30% of them singletons. This sample was also put to use in a study of T cells of mothers and their children.

The sequenced sample consisted of blood. Source of these receptors: a boy younger than 18 in good health. Both conserved end residues are part of each CDR3. The D gene is left open where the match is weak. Clone size is shown for a subset of rows, as once, few, many or a class of expanded clone.

j_call: TRBJ2-3
v_call: TRBV7-9
d_call: NA
clone_size: NA
cdr3_aa: CASRSGTDTQYF
cdr3_nt: TGTGCCAGCAGGTCCGGCACAGATACGCAGTATTTT

j_call: TRBJ2-1
v_call: TRBV4-3
d_call: NA
clone_size: few
cdr3_aa: CASSPGQSSYNEQFF
cdr3_nt: TGTGCCAGCAGTCCCGGACAAAGCTCCTACAATGAGCAGTTCTTC

j_call: TRBJ2-1
v_call: TRBV20-1
d_call: NA
clone_size: NA
cdr3_aa: CGARGDVGVGYNEQFF
cdr3_nt: TGCGGTGCTAGGGGGGATGTGGGAGTGGGCTACAATGAGCAGTTCTTC

j_call: TRBJ2-5
v_call: TRBV5-1
d_call: TRBD2
clone_size: few
cdr3_aa: CASSLLAGTGIF
cdr3_nt: TGCGCCAGCAGCCTGCTAGCGGGGACCGGGATCTTC

j_call: TRBJ2-1
v_call: TRBV28
d_call: TRBD2
clone_size: NA
cdr3_aa: CASKGLAAYNEQFF
cdr3_nt: TGTGCCAGTAAAGGACTAGCGGCATACAATGAGCAGTTCTTC

j_call: TRBJ2-5
v_call: TRBV28
d_call: TRBD1
clone_size: NA
cdr3_aa: CASSPPTGGGETQYF
cdr3_nt: TGTGCCAGCAGCCCCCCTACAGGGGGCGGGGAGACCCAGTACTTC

j_call: TRBJ2-1
v_call: TRBV20-1
d_call: TRBD2
clone_size: many
cdr3_aa: CSATTSGNYNEQFF
cdr3_nt: TGCAGTGCGACAACTAGCGGGAACTACAATGAGCAGTTCTTC

j_call: TRBJ2-5
v_call: TRBV7-9
d_call: NA
clone_size: few
cdr3_aa: CATQRGARQETQYF
cdr3_nt: TGTGCCACACAGAGGGGGGCCAGGCAAGAGACCCAGTACTTC

j_call: TRBJ1-5
v_call: TRBV28
d_call: TRBD1
clone_size: few
cdr3_aa: CASRTGGQPQHF
cdr3_nt: TGTGCCAGTCGGACAGGGGGACAGCCCCAGCATTTT

j_call: TRBJ2-4
v_call: TRBV29-1
d_call: TRBD2
clone_size: few
cdr3_aa: CSGRRLAGGVLAKNIQYF
cdr3_nt: TGCAGCGGGCGCAGACTAGCGGGGGGGGTCCTAGCCAAAAACATTCAGTACTTC

j_call: TRBJ2-1
v_call: TRBV14
d_call: NA
clone_size: NA
cdr3_aa: CASSQVGWGEQFF
cdr3_nt: TGTGCCAGCAGCCAAGTCGGGTGGGGTGAGCAGTTCTTC

j_call: TRBJ2-5
v_call: TRBV6-1
d_call: TRBD2
clone_size: NA
cdr3_aa: CASSGDSGRETQYF
cdr3_nt: TGTGCCAGCAGTGGAGATAGCGGGAGAGAGACCCAGTACTTC

j_call: TRBJ2-3
v_call: TRBV2
d_call: NA
clone_size: many
cdr3_aa: CASSDGLAILTDTQYF
cdr3_nt: TGTGCCAGCAGTGACGGGCTAGCGATACTCACAGATACGCAGTATTTT

j_call: TRBJ2-1
v_call: TRBV2
d_call: TRBD2
clone_size: NA
cdr3_aa: CASSDPLAGVEGEQFF
cdr3_nt: TGTGCCAGCAGTGACCCACTAGCGGGAGTAGAGGGTGAGCAGTTCTTC

j_call: TRBJ2-7
v_call: TRBV4-3
d_call: NA
clone_size: few
cdr3_aa: CASSQELGYEQYF
cdr3_nt: TGCGCCAGCAGCCAAGAACTGGGCTACGAGCAGTACTTC

j_call: TRBJ2-7
v_call: TRBV29-1
d_call: NA
clone_size: once
cdr3_aa: CSAASSSYEQYF
cdr3_nt: TGCAGCGCTGCTTCCAGCTCCTACGAGCAGTACTTC

j_call: TRBJ2-2
v_call: TRBV29-1
d_call: TRBD2
clone_size: NA
cdr3_aa: CSVAGDNTGELFF
cdr3_nt: TGCAGCGTCGCGGGGGATAACACCGGGGAGCTGTTTTTT

j_call: TRBJ2-5
v_call: TRBV27
d_call: NA
clone_size: few
cdr3_aa: CASSLSIGQAQETQYF
cdr3_nt: TGTGCCAGCAGTTTATCGATCGGGCAGGCCCAAGAGACCCAGTACTTC

j_call: TRBJ2-7
v_call: TRBV4-3
d_call: TRBD2
clone_size: few
cdr3_aa: CASSQERTSGGAYEQYF
cdr3_nt: TGCGCCAGCAGCCAAGAGAGAACTAGCGGGGGGGCCTACGAGCAGTACTTC

j_call: TRBJ1-2
v_call: TRBV7-2
d_call: TRBD1
clone_size: NA
cdr3_aa: CASSESGTGQLGGYTF
cdr3_nt: TGTGCCAGCAGTGAATCCGGGACAGGGCAATTAGGAGGCTACACCTTC

j_call: TRBJ2-7
v_call: TRBV5-1
d_call: NA
clone_size: few
cdr3_aa: CASSLLQDYSYEQYF
cdr3_nt: TGCGCCAGCAGCTTGTTACAGGACTACTCCTACGAGCAGTACTTC

j_call: TRBJ2-6
v_call: TRBV6-5
d_call: TRBD1
clone_size: NA
cdr3_aa: CASSYGTGQGGANVLTF
cdr3_nt: TGTGCCAGCAGTTACGGGACAGGGCAAGGTGGGGCCAACGTCCTGACTTTC

j_call: TRBJ2-7
v_call: TRBV7-8
d_call: NA
clone_size: few
cdr3_aa: CASSQGRVPGWNEQYF
cdr3_nt: TGTGCCAGCAGCCAAGGTCGGGTCCCGGGGTGGAACGAGCAGTACTTC

j_call: TRBJ1-2
v_call: TRBV6-5
d_call: TRBD1
clone_size: NA
cdr3_aa: CASRGQGARYGHTF
cdr3_nt: TGTGCCAGCAGGGGACAGGGGGCGCGGTATGGCCACACCTTC

j_call: TRBJ2-2
v_call: TRBV6-1
d_call: TRBD2
clone_size: many
cdr3_aa: CASSLTGTSGNTGELFF
cdr3_nt: TGTGCCAGCAGTCTCACCGGGACTAGCGGAAACACCGGGGAGCTGTTTTTT

j_call: TRBJ2-1
v_call: TRBV27
d_call: TRBD2
clone_size: NA
cdr3_aa: CASSTETSIHRTGYNEQFF
cdr3_nt: TGTGCCAGCAGTACTGAGACTAGCATACATCGGACGGGGTACAATGAGCAGTTCTTC

j_call: TRBJ2-7
v_call: TRBV20-1
d_call: TRBD2
clone_size: few
cdr3_aa: CSARRTSGSYEQYF
cdr3_nt: TGCAGTGCTAGAAGGACTAGCGGGAGCTACGAGCAGTACTTC

j_call: TRBJ2-3
v_call: TRBV5-1
d_call: NA
clone_size: many
cdr3_aa: CASSLVRGSSTDTQYF
cdr3_nt: TGCGCCAGCAGCTTAGTACGAGGATCTAGCACAGATACGCAGTATTTT

j_call: TRBJ1-6
v_call: TRBV9
d_call: NA
clone_size: few
cdr3_aa: CASSVGPGRSPLHF
cdr3_nt: TGTGCCAGCAGCGTAGGTCCAGGTCGCTCACCCCTCCACTTT

j_call: TRBJ2-1
v_call: TRBV6-2/TRBV6-3
d_call: TRBD2
clone_size: NA
cdr3_aa: CASRMGGVRLAGEYHEQFF
cdr3_nt: TGTGCCAGCAGAATGGGGGGTGTTCGGCTAGCGGGAGAATATCATGAGCAGTTCTTC

j_call: TRBJ2-7
v_call: TRBV5-1
d_call: NA
clone_size: NA
cdr3_aa: CASSLARGGAYEQYF
cdr3_nt: TGCGCCAGCAGCTTGGCCAGAGGCGGGGCCTACGAGCAGTACTTC

j_call: TRBJ1-1
v_call: TRBV29-1
d_call: NA
clone_size: NA
cdr3_aa: CSVTGTENTEAFF
cdr3_nt: TGCAGCGTTACAGGGACGGAGAACACTGAAGCTTTCTTT

j_call: TRBJ2-7
v_call: TRBV7-9
d_call: NA
clone_size: NA
cdr3_aa: CASSPPATNYEQYF
cdr3_nt: TGTGCCAGCAGCCCCCCAGCAACCAACTACGAGCAGTACTTC

j_call: TRBJ2-7
v_call: TRBV12-3/TRBV12-4
d_call: TRBD1
clone_size: few
cdr3_aa: CASSVGQGSHEQYF
cdr3_nt: TGTGCCAGCAGCGTGGGACAGGGGTCACACGAGCAGTACTTC

j_call: TRBJ2-1
v_call: TRBV5-4
d_call: TRBD1
clone_size: few
cdr3_aa: CASSRTGSYNEQFF
cdr3_nt: TGTGCCAGCAGCAGGACAGGGTCCTACAATGAGCAGTTCTTC

j_call: TRBJ1-1
v_call: TRBV5-5
d_call: NA
clone_size: NA
cdr3_aa: CASSGSFRTEAFF
cdr3_nt: TGTGCCAGCAGCGGATCATTCAGGACTGAAGCTTTCTTT

j_call: TRBJ2-1
v_call: TRBV5-1
d_call: NA
clone_size: NA
cdr3_aa: CASSYLLTGVNNEQFF
cdr3_nt: TGCGCCAGCAGCTACCTGTTGACGGGAGTTAACAATGAGCAGTTCTTC

j_call: TRBJ2-7
v_call: TRBV20-1
d_call: TRBD2
clone_size: NA
cdr3_aa: CSARGTSGISEQYF
cdr3_nt: TGCAGTGCTAGGGGGACTAGCGGAATTTCCGAGCAGTACTTC

j_call: TRBJ2-1
v_call: TRBV5-6
d_call: TRBD2
clone_size: NA
cdr3_aa: CASSSRLMQRESNEQFF
cdr3_nt: TGTGCCAGCAGCTCACGGTTGATGCAGCGGGAGAGCAATGAGCAGTTCTTC

j_call: TRBJ1-2
v_call: TRBV7-2
d_call: NA
clone_size: NA
cdr3_aa: CASSSRGLSYGYTF
cdr3_nt: TGTGCCAGCAGTTCGAGGGGCCTTAGCTATGGCTACACCTTC

j_call: TRBJ2-2
v_call: TRBV28
d_call: NA
clone_size: many
cdr3_aa: CASSPGTTNTGELFF
cdr3_nt: TGTGCCAGCAGCCCCGGGACCACGAACACCGGGGAGCTGTTTTTT

j_call: TRBJ1-4
v_call: TRBV25-1
d_call: TRBD1
clone_size: few
cdr3_aa: CASSATGTAYTTNEKLFF
cdr3_nt: TGTGCCAGCAGTGCTACCGGGACAGCCTATACTACTAATGAAAAACTGTTTTTT

j_call: TRBJ1-5
v_call: TRBV20-1
d_call: NA
clone_size: few
cdr3_aa: CSARDTNQPQHF
cdr3_nt: TGCAGTGCTCGGGACACAAATCAGCCCCAGCATTTT

j_call: TRBJ1-2
v_call: TRBV5-1
d_call: TRBD1
clone_size: few
cdr3_aa: CASSPSTGSYGYTF
cdr3_nt: TGCGCCAGCAGCCCATCGACAGGGAGCTATGGCTACACCTTC

j_call: TRBJ2-7
v_call: TRBV4-3
d_call: NA
clone_size: NA
cdr3_aa: CASSQDFDTSAYEQYF
cdr3_nt: TGCGCCAGCAGCCAAGATTTCGACACTTCAGCCTACGAGCAGTACTTC